These 30 T cell receptor beta chains share one sample of origin, sequenced in a study of T cell changes during pregnancy in multiple sclerosis. Clones were read by immunoSEQ multiplex PCR, and TCRdb kept only the in-frame ones, dropping some. The data contain approximately 130,000 clones, less than 97% of them singletons. This specimen was peripheral blood, taken after pregnancy. Receptor source: a female donor with multiple sclerosis, enrolled in a pregnancy study.

This clone was found once. The chain employs TRBV14 and TRBJ2-2; 9 bases are shared with TRBD2. The V gene's germline CDR1 is SGHDN and CDR2 FVKESK. The CDR3 extends over 19 amino acids. With 0 bases clipped from V and 2 bases from J, the junction kept 10 bases outside the gene matches. The CDR3 nucleotides are TGTGCCAGCAGCCAAGATTGGTGGGCTAGCGGGACTAACACCGGGGAGCTGTTTTTT. Encoded protein: CASSQDWWASGTNTGELFF.

The gene calls are TRBV7-6 and TRBJ2-1; the match to TRBD1 covers 7 bases. V trimming: 0 bases; J trimming: 5 bases; junction bases outside the gene matches: 7. This CDR3 is 16 amino acids long. Germline CDR1 is SGHVS and CDR2 is FNYEAQ. The CDR3: CASSLARQGIHNEQFF. The CDR3 region has the DNA TGTGCCAGCAGCTTAGCGCGACAGGGAATACACAATGAGCAGTTCTTC.

This clone showed up just once. The genes are TRBV5-1 and TRBJ2-6; D is perhaps TRBD1 (5 bases). This CDR3 has 19 residues. V lost 0 bases, J lost 0 bases, and 16 bases lay in between. Germline CDR1 SGHRS, CDR2 YFSETQ. For the CDR3, the DNA is TGCGCCAGCAGCTTGGGATCAGGGCAATCAGGCTCTGGGGCCAACGTCCTGACTTTC. Translated: CASSLGSGQSGSGANVLTF.

This sequence joins TRBV27 and TRBJ1-1; the match to TRBD1 covers 9 bases. CDR1 and CDR2 (germline): MNHEY, SMNVEV (reference sequence). This CDR3 has 14 amino acids. V was clipped by 3 bases and J by 5 bases; unmatched bases: 4. The DNA for the CDR3 is TGTGCCAGCAGTTTCAACAGGGGGCTAACTGAAGCTTTCTTT. The encoded protein is CASSFNRGLTEAFF.

In DNA form, the CDR3 reads TGTGCCAGCAGCCCAGAAGCGGGAGAGTACGAGCAGTACTTC. Its protein product is CASSPEAGEYEQYF. The genes are TRBV5-4 and TRBJ2-7; 8 bases agree with TRBD2. J lost 4 bases, V lost 4 bases, and 7 bases had no gene match. The germline gives CDR1 SGHNT, CDR2 YYREEE (reference sequence). This CDR3 contains 14 residues.

This chain uses TRBV5-1 with TRBJ2-3; D perhaps matches TRBD2 (6 bases). V lost 2 bases and J 3 bases, leaving 13 bases between the germline ends. The CDR3 runs 15 residues. Germline CDR1 is SGHRS and CDR2 is YFSETQ. The CDR3 region is CASSLPPGDTDTQYF. The CDR3 DNA reads TGCGCCAGCAGCTTACCCCCGGGGGATACAGATACGCAGTATTTT.

The chain uses TRBV7-9 and TRBJ1-2; D perhaps matches TRBD1 (5 bases). From germline, CDR1 is SEHNR and CDR2 FQNEAQ (reference sequence). The CDR3 totals 14 residues. The V gene lost 1 base and the J gene lost 2 bases, with 8 bases spanning the gap. The CDR3 region is CASSLEDRNYGYTF. DNA for the CDR3: TGTGCCAGCAGCTTAGAAGACAGAAACTATGGCTACACCTTC.

The chain couples TRBV9 to TRBJ2-1; unclear D gene. Germline CDR1 and CDR2: SGDLS and YYNGEE. V was trimmed by 5 bases and J by 8 bases, leaving 20 bases between them. This CDR3 has 15 amino acids. The CDR3 reads CASRKDSGRVDEQFF. In DNA, the CDR3 is TGTGCCAGCAGAAAAGACTCTGGCCGGGTCGATGAGCAGTTCTTC.

The CDR3 sequence: CASTPYSGISYNEQFF. The DNA of the CDR3 is TGTGCCAGCACCCCTTACAGCGGTATTTCCTACAATGAGCAGTTCTTC. The genes are TRBV28 and TRBJ2-1; possible D gene TRBD2, 5 bases. This CDR3 has 16 residues. V lost 7 bases to trimming and J lost 1 base, with 17 bases between them. Germline V gene data show CDR1 as MDHEN and CDR2 as SYDVKM.

The rearrangement uses TRBV29-1 and TRBJ2-3; no definite D call. Germline lookup yields CDR1 SQVTM and CDR2 ANQGSEA. Trimming left V 4 bases short and J 0 bases short, with 11 bases between. This CDR3 spans 14 amino acids. CDR3: CSVAASGSTDTQYF. The CDR3 nucleotides read TGCAGCGTTGCGGCTAGTGGTAGCACAGATACGCAGTATTTT.

This sequence joins TRBV6-4 and TRBJ1-4, with 7 bases identical to TRBD1. The germline gives CDR1 MRHNA, CDR2 SNTAGT. The CDR3 consists of 14 residues. The ends lost 6 bases at V and 7 bases at J; junction bases unmatched: 8. The DNA of the CDR3 is TGTGCCAGCAGACGGGACAGCCTTAGTGAAAAACTGTTTTTT. Encoded protein: CASRRDSLSEKLFF.

This clone was detected only once. This rearrangement joins TRBV19 to TRBJ1-5; 10 nucleotides line up with TRBD1. This CDR3 spans 17 amino acids. Germline loops: CDR1 LNHDA, CDR2 SQIVND (reference sequence). After removal of 4 bases from V and 3 bases from J, the junction contained 9 bases not matched to a gene. CDR3 region: CASSTRDRGGSNQPQHF. The CDR3 coding sequence is TGTGCCAGTAGTACACGGGACAGGGGAGGCTCCAATCAGCCCCAGCATTTT.

The chain is built from TRBV23-1 and TRBJ2-2, with D maybe TRBD1 (6 bases). TRBV23-1 falls under the ORF class, with uncertain function. This CDR3 has 16 amino acids. Trimming pared 10 bases from V and 0 bases from J, leaving 18 bases between. In nucleotides, the CDR3 is TGCGCCAACCCAAGTCCGGGACATCCGAACACCGGGGAGCTGTTTTTT. Amino acids: CANPSPGHPNTGELFF.

This chain links TRBV27 with TRBJ2-7; tentatively, D is TRBD2 (6 bases). The V end lost 5 bases, the J end lost 0 bases, and 8 bases lay between the germline ends. Germline CDR1 reads MNHEY; CDR2 reads SMNVEV (reference sequence). This CDR3 contains 13 residues. The CDR3 DNA reads as TGTGCCAGCAGTAACGGGGGCTCCTACGAGCAGTACTTC. Protein product: CASSNGGSYEQYF.

The CDR3 reads CASRSSPDWEQFF. CDR3 bases: TGTGCCAGCAGGTCAAGCCCGGACTGGGAGCAGTTCTTC. V and J are TRBV7-9 and TRBJ2-1; possibly TRBD2 for D (5 bases). The V gene lost 6 bases and the J gene lost 10 bases, with 16 bases spanning the gap. CDR3 length: 13 amino acids. The germline gives CDR1 SEHNR, CDR2 FQNEAQ (reference sequence).

The chain joins TRBV5-8 to TRBJ1-5; a possible D gene is TRBD1 (5 bases). The V end was cut by 4 bases, the J end by 0 bases, with 11 bases between. In germline, CDR1 is SGHTS, CDR2 YDEGEE. CDR3 size: 15 residues. CDR3 region: CASSARVSSNQPQHF. The CDR3 DNA is TGTGCCAGCAGCGCCAGGGTTTCTAGCAATCAGCCCCAGCATTTT.

The CDR3 region is CASSRTGTEETQYF. The CDR3 DNA reads as TGCGCCAGCAGCCGGACAGGGACGGAAGAGACCCAGTACTTC. The chain couples TRBV5-1 to TRBJ2-5; 8 bases match TRBD1. The ends lost 4 bases at V and 3 bases at J; junction bases unmatched: 5. Germline V gene sequence: CDR1 SGHRS, CDR2 YFSETQ. This CDR3 has 14 residues. Drawing the rest from reference TRBV5-1 and TRBJ2-5, the complete variable domain is KAGVTQTPRYLIKTRGQQVTLSCSPISGHRSVSWYQQTPGQGLQFLFEYFSETQRNKGNFPGRFSGRQFSNSRSEMNVSTLELGDSALYLCASSRTGTEETQYFGPGTRLLVL.

The chain has TRBV4-1 and TRBJ2-5; 7 nucleotides agree with TRBD1. J gave up 4 bases and V 4 bases, and 3 bases lay outside the gene matches. From germline, CDR1 is MGHRA and CDR2 YSYEKL. The CDR3 is 13 residues long. The DNA for the CDR3 is TGCGCCAGCAGCCTGACAGGGCTAGAGACCCAGTACTTC. Translating gives CASSLTGLETQYF.

This clone is a singleton in its sample. The genes are TRBV27 and TRBJ2-1; 11 nucleotides match TRBD1. Germline lookup yields CDR1 MNHEY and CDR2 SMNVEV (reference sequence). J was trimmed by 2 bases and V by 8 bases; bases with no gene match: 5. The CDR3 consists of 15 residues. The CDR3 region is CASGRDRGTYNEQFF. DNA for the CDR3: TGTGCCAGCGGCCGGGACAGGGGGACCTACAATGAGCAGTTCTTC.

The J gene is TRBJ2-2, the V gene TRBV7-2, with TRBD1 matching 7 bases. Germline trimming cut 5 bases from V and 6 bases from J; bases unmatched to any gene: 15. This CDR3 has 17 residues. Germline V gene sequence: CDR1 SGHTA, CDR2 FQGNSA. Written as DNA, the CDR3 is TGTGCCAGCAGCCTGAACCCAGGGGGTGGGTTTGCCGGGGAGCTGTTTTTT. Translation gives CASSLNPGGGFAGELFF. The whole variable domain, remainder taken from reference TRBV7-2 and TRBJ2-2, is GAGVSQSPSNKVTEKGKDVELRCDPISGHTALYWYRQSLGQGLEFLIYFQGNSAPDKSGLPSDRFSAERTGGSVSTLTIQRTQQEDSAVYLCASSLNPGGGFAGELFFGEGSRLTVL.

The rearrangement uses TRBV28 and TRBJ1-2, with TRBD1 matching over 7 bases. The germline V gene encodes CDR1 MDHEN and CDR2 SYDVKM. This CDR3 is 12 amino acids long. The V segment lost 8 bases and the J segment 6 bases; nucleotides outside the gene matches: 6. Here the CDR3 reads CASRQGGDGYTF. CDR3 bases: TGTGCCAGCCGCCAGGGGGGCGATGGCTACACCTTC.

The chain uses TRBV11-2 and TRBJ2-1, with no clear D. The ends were cut back, 0 bases at V and 10 bases at J, with 10 bases in the middle. The CDR3 covers 13 residues. Germline V lookup: CDR1 SGHAT, CDR2 FQNNGV. The CDR3 coding sequence is TGTGCCAGCAGCTTAGATCTGAACCGGGAGCAGTTCTTC. The encoded protein is CASSLDLNREQFF.

V and J are TRBV6-1 and TRBJ2-7, with 9 bases fitting TRBD1. Unmatched junction bases numbered 5, after V lost 8 bases and J lost 6 bases. Germline CDR1 and CDR2: MNHNS and SASEGT. This CDR3 is built from 12 residues. CDR3 loop: CASGQGFGEQYF. The CDR3 DNA is TGTGCCAGCGGACAGGGGTTTGGCGAGCAGTACTTC.

This sequence joins TRBV27 and TRBJ1-1; 7 nucleotides line up with TRBD1. CDR3 length: 17 residues. The J segment lost 1 base and the V segment lost 5 bases, leaving 13 bases of the junction unmatched. Looked up from germline, CDR1 is MNHEY and CDR2 is SMNVEV (reference sequence). CDR3 sequence reads: CASSPLNRGARNTEAFF. DNA of the CDR3: TGTGCCAGCAGTCCCCTGAACAGGGGCGCACGGAACACTGAAGCTTTCTTT.

The chain carries TRBV4-2 and TRBJ1-5, with D maybe TRBD1 (6 bases). V was clipped by 0 bases and J by 7 bases, with 13 bases between them. The V gene's germline CDR1 is LGHNA and CDR2 YNFKEQ. This CDR3 region has 15 residues. The CDR3, as DNA: TGTGCCAGCAGCCAAGATGTGACAGGTGGCCAGCCCCAGCATTTT. It translates to CASSQDVTGGQPQHF.

The V gene is TRBV28, the J gene TRBJ2-3; the D gene is possibly TRBD1 (5 bases). The CDR3 consists of 14 residues. Germline V lookup: CDR1 MDHEN, CDR2 SYDVKM. In nucleotides, the CDR3 is TGTGCACAAGCGACAGCCAATTCCCCAGATACGCAGTATTTT. Translation gives CAQATANSPDTQYF.

This rearrangement joins TRBV7-9 to TRBJ1-2, with TRBD1 matching over 9 bases. Germline V gives CDR1 SEHNR, CDR2 FQNEAQ (reference sequence). There are 16 residues in the CDR3. Trimming removed 1 base from V and 6 bases from J; junction bases left unmatched: 9. The chain's CDR3 is CASSLVGGDRDHGYTF. Written as DNA, the CDR3 is TGTGCCAGCAGCTTAGTGGGTGGGGACAGGGATCATGGCTACACCTTC.

DNA for the CDR3: TGTGCCAGTCAACAGGGCAGCAATCAGCCCCAGCATTTT. This sequence encodes CASQQGSNQPQHF. The rearrangement joins TRBV27 to TRBJ1-5; D is perhaps TRBD1 (6 bases). CDR1 and CDR2 from the germline V gene are MNHEY and SMNVEV (reference sequence). CDR3 length: 13 amino acids. Trimming shortened V by 9 bases and J by 1 base, and 10 bases separated the two germline ends.

The table lists this clone with a count of one. The rearrangement uses TRBV15 and TRBJ2-1; 10 nucleotides line up with TRBD2. The CDR3 runs 13 residues. V dropped 1 base and J dropped 10; count of bases not matched to a gene: 1. The germline CDR1 and CDR2 sequences are LNHNV and YYDKDF (reference sequence). CDR3 amino acids: CATSRGSGREQFF. The CDR3 nucleotides read TGTGCCACCAGCAGAGGTAGCGGGAGGGAGCAGTTCTTC.

This chain links TRBV7-9 with TRBJ1-1; possibly TRBD1 for D (6 bases). The CDR3 consists of 16 residues. Germline V gene data show CDR1 as SEHNR and CDR2 as FQNEAQ (reference sequence). The germline V and J ends were trimmed by 7 bases and 2 bases, with 20 bases remaining between them. CDR3 nucleotide sequence: TGTGCCAGCACCTTGACAGGAAGAGGGATCAACACTGAAGCTTTCTTT. It specifies CASTLTGRGINTEAFF. The variable domain in full, completed from reference TRBV7-9 and TRBJ1-1, reads DTGVSQNPRHKITKRGQNVTFRCDPISEHNRLYWYRQTLGQGPEFLTYFQNEAQLEKSRLLSDRFSAERPKGSFSTLEIQRTEQGDSAMYLCASTLTGRGINTEAFFGQGTRLTVV.